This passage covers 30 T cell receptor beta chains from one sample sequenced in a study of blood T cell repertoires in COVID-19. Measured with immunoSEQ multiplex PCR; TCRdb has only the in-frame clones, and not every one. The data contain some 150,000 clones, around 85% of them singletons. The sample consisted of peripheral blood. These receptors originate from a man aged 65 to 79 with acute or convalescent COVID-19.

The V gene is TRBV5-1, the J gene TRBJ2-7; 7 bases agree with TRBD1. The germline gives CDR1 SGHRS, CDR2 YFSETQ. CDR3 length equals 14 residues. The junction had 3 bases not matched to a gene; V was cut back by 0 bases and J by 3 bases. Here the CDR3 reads CASSLVQGVYEQYF. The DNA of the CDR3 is TGCGCCAGCAGCTTGGTTCAGGGGGTCTACGAGCAGTACTTC.

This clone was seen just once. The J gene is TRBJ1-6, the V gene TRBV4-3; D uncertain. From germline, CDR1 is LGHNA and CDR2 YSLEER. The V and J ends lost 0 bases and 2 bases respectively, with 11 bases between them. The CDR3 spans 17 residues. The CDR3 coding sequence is TGCGCCAGCAGCCAAGAAGCGGAGGGAACCTATAATTCACCCCTCCACTTT. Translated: CASSQEAEGTYNSPLHF.

CDR3 residues: CASSPAGPFSGEQYF. The CDR3 bases are TGTGCCAGCAGCCCCGCCGGGCCCTTTTCGGGGGAGCAGTACTTC. The genes are TRBV7-9 and TRBJ2-7; possible D gene TRBD2, 5 bases. The CDR3 runs to 15 residues. V was cut by 5 bases and J by 7 bases, with 21 bases left in between. CDR1 is SEHNR, CDR2 FQNEAQ, per germline (reference sequence).

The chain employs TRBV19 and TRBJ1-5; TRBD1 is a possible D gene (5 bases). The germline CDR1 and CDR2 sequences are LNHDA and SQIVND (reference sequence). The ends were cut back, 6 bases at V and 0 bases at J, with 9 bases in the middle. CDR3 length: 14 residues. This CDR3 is CASSRDYSNQPQHF. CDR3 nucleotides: TGTGCCAGTAGCCGGGACTATAGCAATCAGCCCCAGCATTTT.

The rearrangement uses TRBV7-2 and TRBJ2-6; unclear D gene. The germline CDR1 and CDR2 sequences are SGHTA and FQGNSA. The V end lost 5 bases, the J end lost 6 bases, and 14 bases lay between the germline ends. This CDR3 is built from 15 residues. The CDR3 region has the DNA TGTGCCAGCAGCCTCGAGTCGACATCGGCCAACGTCCTGACTTTC. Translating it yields CASSLESTSANVLTF.

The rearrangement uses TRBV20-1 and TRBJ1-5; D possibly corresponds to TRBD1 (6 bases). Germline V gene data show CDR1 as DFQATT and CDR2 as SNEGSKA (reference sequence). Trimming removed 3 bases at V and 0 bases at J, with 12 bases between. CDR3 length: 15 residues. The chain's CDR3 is CSASNHRDSNQPQHF. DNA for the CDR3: TGCAGTGCTAGTAATCACAGGGATAGCAATCAGCCCCAGCATTTT.

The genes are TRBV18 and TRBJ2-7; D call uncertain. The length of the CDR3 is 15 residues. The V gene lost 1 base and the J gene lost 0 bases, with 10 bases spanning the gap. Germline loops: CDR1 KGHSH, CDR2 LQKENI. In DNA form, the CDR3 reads TGTGCCAGCTCACCACGGGTCTGGAGCTCCTACGAGCAGTACTTC. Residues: CASSPRVWSSYEQYF.

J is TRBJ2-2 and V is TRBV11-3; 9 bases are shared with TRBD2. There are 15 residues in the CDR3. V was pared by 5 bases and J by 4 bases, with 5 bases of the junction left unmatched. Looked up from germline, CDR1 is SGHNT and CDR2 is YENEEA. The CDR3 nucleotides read TGTGCCAGCAGCAAACTAGCGGGCCCCACCGGGGAGCTGTTTTTT. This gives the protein CASSKLAGPTGELFF.

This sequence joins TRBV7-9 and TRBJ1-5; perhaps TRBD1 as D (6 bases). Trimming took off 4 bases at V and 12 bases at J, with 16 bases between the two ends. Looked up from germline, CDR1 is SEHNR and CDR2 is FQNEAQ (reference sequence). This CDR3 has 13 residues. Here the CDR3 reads CASSSQGGGSQHF. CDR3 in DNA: TGTGCCAGCAGCTCCCAAGGGGGGGGTAGCCAGCATTTT.

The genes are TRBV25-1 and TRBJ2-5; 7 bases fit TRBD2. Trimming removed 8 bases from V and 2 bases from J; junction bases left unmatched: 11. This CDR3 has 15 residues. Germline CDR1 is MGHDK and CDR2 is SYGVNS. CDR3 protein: CASGGAGRGQETQYF. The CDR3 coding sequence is TGTGCCAGCGGTGGGGCGGGGCGGGGGCAAGAGACCCAGTACTTC.

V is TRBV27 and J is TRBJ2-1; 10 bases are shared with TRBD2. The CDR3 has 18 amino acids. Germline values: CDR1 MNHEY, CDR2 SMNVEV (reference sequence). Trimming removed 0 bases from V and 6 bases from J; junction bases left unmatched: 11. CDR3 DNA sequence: TGTGCCAGCAGTTTATCCCCTAGGCCTAGCGGGGGCCGCAATGAGCAGTTCTTC. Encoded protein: CASSLSPRPSGGRNEQFF.

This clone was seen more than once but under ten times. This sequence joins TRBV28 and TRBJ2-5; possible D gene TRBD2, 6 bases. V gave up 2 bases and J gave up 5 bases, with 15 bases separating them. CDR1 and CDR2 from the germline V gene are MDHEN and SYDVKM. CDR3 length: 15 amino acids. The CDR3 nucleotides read TGTGCCAGCAGTTTAGGGGGACTCCTCCAGGAGACCCAGTACTTC. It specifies CASSLGGLLQETQYF.

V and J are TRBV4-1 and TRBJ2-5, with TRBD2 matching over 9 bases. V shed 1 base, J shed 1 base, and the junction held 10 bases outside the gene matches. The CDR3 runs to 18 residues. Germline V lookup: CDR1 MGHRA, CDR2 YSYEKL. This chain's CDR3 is CASSQALSGRNLQETQYF. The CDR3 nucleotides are TGCGCCAGCAGCCAAGCATTGAGCGGGAGGAACCTCCAAGAGACCCAGTACTTC.

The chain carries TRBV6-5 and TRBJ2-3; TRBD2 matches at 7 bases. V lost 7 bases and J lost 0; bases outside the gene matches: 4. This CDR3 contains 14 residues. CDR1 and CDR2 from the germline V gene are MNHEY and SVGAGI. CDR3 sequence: CASILAESTDTQYF. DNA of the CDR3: TGTGCCAGCATTCTAGCGGAGAGCACAGATACGCAGTATTTT.

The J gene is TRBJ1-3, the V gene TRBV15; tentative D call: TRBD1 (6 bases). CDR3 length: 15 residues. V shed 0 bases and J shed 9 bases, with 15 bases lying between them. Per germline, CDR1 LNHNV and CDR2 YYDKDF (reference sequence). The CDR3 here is CATSRDTGGVVTIYF. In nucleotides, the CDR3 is TGTGCCACCAGCAGAGATACGGGGGGCGTAGTCACCATATATTTT. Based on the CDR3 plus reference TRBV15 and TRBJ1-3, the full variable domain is DAMVIQNPRYQVTQFGKPVTLSCSQTLNHNVMYWYQQKSSQAPKLLFHYYDKDFNNEADTPDNFQSRRPNTSFCFLDIRSPGLGDTAMYLCATSRDTGGVVTIYFGEGSWLTVV.

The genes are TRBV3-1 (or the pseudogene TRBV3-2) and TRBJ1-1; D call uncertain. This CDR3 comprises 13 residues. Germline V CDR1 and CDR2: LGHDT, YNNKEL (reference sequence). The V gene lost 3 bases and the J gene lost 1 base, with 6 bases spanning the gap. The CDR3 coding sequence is TGTGCCAGCAGCCATAGTGGGAACACTGAAGCTTTCTTT. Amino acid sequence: CASSHSGNTEAFF.

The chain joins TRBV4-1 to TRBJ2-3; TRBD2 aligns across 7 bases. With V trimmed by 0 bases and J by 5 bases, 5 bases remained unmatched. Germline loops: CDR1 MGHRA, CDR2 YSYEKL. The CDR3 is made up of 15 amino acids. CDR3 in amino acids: CASSQDQRGEDTQYF. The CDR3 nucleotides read TGCGCCAGCAGCCAAGATCAACGGGGGGAAGATACGCAGTATTTT.

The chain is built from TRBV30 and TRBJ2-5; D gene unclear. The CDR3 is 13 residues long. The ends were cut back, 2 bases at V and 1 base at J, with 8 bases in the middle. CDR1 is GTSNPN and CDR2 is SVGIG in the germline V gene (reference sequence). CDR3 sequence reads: CAWSRSPQETQYF. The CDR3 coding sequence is TGTGCCTGGAGTCGAAGCCCCCAAGAGACCCAGTACTTC.

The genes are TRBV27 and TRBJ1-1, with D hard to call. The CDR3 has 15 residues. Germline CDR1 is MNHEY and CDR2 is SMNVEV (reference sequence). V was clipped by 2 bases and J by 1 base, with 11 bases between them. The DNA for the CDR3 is TGTGCCAGCAGTTTACAATCCGGGAAGAACACTGAAGCTTTCTTT. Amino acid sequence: CASSLQSGKNTEAFF.

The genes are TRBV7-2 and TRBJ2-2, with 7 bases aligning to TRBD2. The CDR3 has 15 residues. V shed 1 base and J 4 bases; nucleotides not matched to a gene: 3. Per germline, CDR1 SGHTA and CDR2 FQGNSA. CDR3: CASSLETSLTGELFF. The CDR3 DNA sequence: TGTGCCAGCAGCTTAGAGACTAGCCTCACCGGGGAGCTGTTTTTT.

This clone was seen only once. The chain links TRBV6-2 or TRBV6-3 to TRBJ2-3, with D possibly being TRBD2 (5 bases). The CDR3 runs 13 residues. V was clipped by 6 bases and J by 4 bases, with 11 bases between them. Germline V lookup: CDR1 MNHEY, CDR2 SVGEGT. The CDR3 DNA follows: TGTGCCAGCAGCCTACTCGGGGCAGATACGCAGTATTTT. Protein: CASSLLGADTQYF.

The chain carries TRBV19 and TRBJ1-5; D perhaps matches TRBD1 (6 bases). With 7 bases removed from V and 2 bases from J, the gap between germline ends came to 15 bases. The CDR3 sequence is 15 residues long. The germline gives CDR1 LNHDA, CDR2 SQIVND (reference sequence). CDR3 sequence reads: CASTFVQGGNQPQHF. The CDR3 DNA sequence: TGTGCCAGTACTTTTGTACAGGGAGGCAATCAGCCCCAGCATTTT. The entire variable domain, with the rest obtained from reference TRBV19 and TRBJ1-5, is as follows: DGGITQSPKYLFRKEGQNVTLSCEQNLNHDAMYWYRQDPGQGLRLIYYSQIVNDFQKGDIAEGYSVSREKKESFPLTVTSAQKNPTAFYLCASTFVQGGNQPQHFGDGTRLSIL.

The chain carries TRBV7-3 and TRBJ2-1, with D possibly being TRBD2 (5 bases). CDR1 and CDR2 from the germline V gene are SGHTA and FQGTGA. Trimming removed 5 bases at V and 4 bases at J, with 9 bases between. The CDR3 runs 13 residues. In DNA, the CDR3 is TGTGCCAGCAGCATCGGACTGTACAATGAGCAGTTCTTC. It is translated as CASSIGLYNEQFF.

CDR3 sequence (DNA): TGTGCCAGCAGGCGGGGAGGGGATTGCTATGGCTACACCTTC. Its translation: CASRRGGDCYGYTF. The chain couples TRBV3-1 (or the pseudogene TRBV3-2) to TRBJ1-2, with D possibly being TRBD1 (5 bases). The CDR3 has 14 amino acids. Germline lookup yields CDR1 LGHDT and CDR2 YNNKEL (reference sequence). The V and J ends lost 6 bases and 4 bases respectively, with 15 bases between them.

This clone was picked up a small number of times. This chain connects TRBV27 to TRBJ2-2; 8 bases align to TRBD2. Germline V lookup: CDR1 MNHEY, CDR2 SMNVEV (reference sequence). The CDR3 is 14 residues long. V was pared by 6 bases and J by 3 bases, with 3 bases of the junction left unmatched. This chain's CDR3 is CASRILADTGELFF. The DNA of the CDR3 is TGTGCCAGCAGGATACTAGCGGACACCGGGGAGCTGTTTTTT.

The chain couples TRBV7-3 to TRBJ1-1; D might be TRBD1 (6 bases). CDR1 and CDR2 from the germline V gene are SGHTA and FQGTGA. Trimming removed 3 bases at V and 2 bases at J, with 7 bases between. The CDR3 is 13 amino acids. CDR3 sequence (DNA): TGTGCCAGCAGCTTGGACAGTAACACTGAAGCTTTCTTT. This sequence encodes CASSLDSNTEAFF.

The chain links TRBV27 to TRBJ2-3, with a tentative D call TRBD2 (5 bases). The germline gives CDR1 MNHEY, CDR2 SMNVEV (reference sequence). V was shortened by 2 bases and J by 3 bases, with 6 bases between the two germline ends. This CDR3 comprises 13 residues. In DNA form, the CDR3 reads TGTGCCAGCAGTTTACTAGCAACAGATACGCAGTATTTT. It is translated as CASSLLATDTQYF.

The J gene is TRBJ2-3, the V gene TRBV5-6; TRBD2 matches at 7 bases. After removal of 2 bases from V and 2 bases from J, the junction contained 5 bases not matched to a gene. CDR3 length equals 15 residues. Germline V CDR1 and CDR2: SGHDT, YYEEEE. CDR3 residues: CASSLGGRATDTQYF. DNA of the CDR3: TGTGCCAGCAGCTTAGGTGGGAGGGCCACAGATACGCAGTATTTT.

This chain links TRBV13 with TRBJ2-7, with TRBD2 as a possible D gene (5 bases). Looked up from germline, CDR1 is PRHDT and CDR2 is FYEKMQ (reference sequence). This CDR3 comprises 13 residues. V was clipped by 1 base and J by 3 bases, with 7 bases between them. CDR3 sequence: CASSLDGSYEQYF. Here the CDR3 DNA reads TGTGCCAGCAGCTTAGATGGGAGCTACGAGCAGTACTTC.

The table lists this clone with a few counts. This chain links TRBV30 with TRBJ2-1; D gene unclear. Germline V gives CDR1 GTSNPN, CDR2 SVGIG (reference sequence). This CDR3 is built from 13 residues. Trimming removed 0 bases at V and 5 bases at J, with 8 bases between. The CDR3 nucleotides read TGTGCCTGGAGTGTACGAACAGACAATGAGCAGTTCTTC. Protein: CAWSVRTDNEQFF.